This is a list of T cell receptor beta chains from one sample in a study of T cells in Graves' hyperthyroidism and ophthalmopathy. One entry per CDR3 protein results from TCRdb running MiXCR on the multiplex PCR reads. Of 300,000 to 500,000 distinct CDR3 sequences listed, around 14% are singletons. Material: blood. Receptors were obtained from a woman in her 30s with Graves' hyperthyroidism. CDR3s include the opening cysteine and the closing phenylalanine or tryptophan. The D gene is left open where the match is weak. Expanded clones get a size class; other rows say once, few or many, or leave the size out.

abundance,j_gene,len,v_gene,d_gene,CDR3aa,CDR3nt
many,TRBJ1-2,14,TRBV2,NA,CASSESGQMYGYTF,TGTGCCAGCAGTGAATCCGGACAGATGTATGGCTACACCTTC
many,TRBJ1-1,15,TRBV11-2,TRBD1,CASSLGQGAGTEAFF,TGTGCCAGCAGCTTAGGACAGGGGGCGGGCACTGAAGCTTTCTTT
NA,TRBJ2-1,12,TRBV6-2/TRBV6-3,NA,CATRTPSLEQFF,TGTGCCACTCGGACACCCAGCTTGGAGCAGTTCTTC
few,TRBJ2-2,16,TRBV4-1,TRBD2,CASSRGTSGRPGELFF,TGCGCCAGCAGTCGTGGGACTAGCGGGAGGCCCGGGGAGCTGTTTTTT
NA,TRBJ2-7,15,TRBV10-3,NA,CAISDSRLLMDEQYF,TGTGCCATCAGTGATAGTAGGCTATTAATGGACGAGCAGTACTTC
NA,TRBJ2-1,15,TRBV9,NA,CASSVRADPYNEQFF,TGTGCCAGCAGCGTACGGGCGGACCCCTACAATGAGCAGTTCTTC
NA,TRBJ2-7,12,TRBV29-1,NA,CSASAGDYEQYF,TGCAGCGCCTCGGCAGGGGACTACGAGCAGTACTTC
NA,TRBJ2-4,20,TRBV6-1,TRBD2,CASFRRGRAVLNASKNIQYF,TGTGCCAGCTTCCGTCGCGGGAGGGCCGTTTTGAACGCTTCCAAAAACATTCAGTACTTC
many,TRBJ1-5,16,TRBV18,NA,CASSPDNLGVGQPQHF,TGTGCCAGCTCACCCGACAACCTGGGGGTAGGTCAGCCCCAGCATTTT
NA,TRBJ2-4,16,TRBV7-2,NA,CASSLGMRIAKNIQYF,TGTGCCAGCAGCTTAGGGATGAGAATAGCCAAAAACATTCAGTACTTC
many,TRBJ1-1,13,TRBV6-1,TRBD1,CASSEPWTGEAFF,TGTGCCAGCAGTGAACCCTGGACAGGGGAAGCTTTCTTT
many,TRBJ2-1,17,TRBV11-3,TRBD2,CASSRGAGLAGVNEQFF,TGTGCCAGCAGCCGGGGAGCGGGACTAGCGGGAGTTAATGAGCAGTTCTTC
NA,TRBJ1-2,15,TRBV3-1,TRBD1,CASSQDSSGGWGYTF,TGTGCCAGCAGCCAAGATTCATCAGGGGGCTGGGGCTACACCTTC
many,TRBJ2-7,12,TRBV18,NA,CASSPDTYEQYF,TGTGCCAGCTCACCTGACACGTACGAGCAGTACTTC
NA,TRBJ1-5,13,TRBV25-1,NA,CASSGRVGQPQHF,TGTGCCAGCAGTGGTAGGGTTGGCCAGCCCCAGCATTTT
NA,TRBJ1-1,15,TRBV19,NA,CASSVQGFMNTEAFF,TGTGCCAGTAGTGTCCAGGGTTTTATGAACACTGAAGCTTTCTTT
many,TRBJ2-2,15,TRBV6-1,TRBD2,CASSIQRESTGELFF,TGTGCCAGCAGTATCCAGCGGGAAAGCACCGGGGAGCTGTTTTTT
many,TRBJ2-1,16,TRBV28,TRBD2,CASSFRGREVYNEQFF,TGTGCCAGCAGTTTTAGAGGGCGGGAGGTCTACAATGAGCAGTTCTTC
NA,TRBJ2-7,15,TRBV6-5,NA,CSLRGLLRSLDEQYF,TGTTCTCTGCGAGGATTGTTAAGGTCGTTGGACGAGCAGTACTTC
few,TRBJ1-1,14,TRBV27,TRBD1,CASSLEQGDRGAFF,TGTGCCAGCAGTTTAGAACAGGGGGATAGAGGAGCTTTCTTT
NA,TRBJ2-3,15,TRBV20-1,NA,CSARDSYRSTDTQYF,TGCAGTGCTAGAGACTCCTACCGTAGCACAGATACGCAGTATTTT
NA,TRBJ2-4,15,TRBV12-3/TRBV12-4,NA,CASSPTGLAKNIQYF,TGTGCCAGCAGTCCGACTGGACTAGCCAAAAACATTCAGTACTTC
once,TRBJ1-3,13,TRBV20-1,NA,CSVMIGTGNTIYF,TGCAGTGTTATGATAGGGACGGGAAACACCATATATTTT
many,TRBJ2-7,13,TRBV20-1,NA,CSARDDVSYEQYF,TGCAGTGCTAGGGACGATGTATCCTACGAGCAGTACTTC
few,TRBJ2-1,16,TRBV6-1,NA,CASSDSTRGLYNEQFF,TGTGCCAGCAGTGACTCGACCAGAGGACTCTACAATGAGCAGTTCTTC
few,TRBJ2-3,15,TRBV2,NA,CASSPPRERGRGQYF,TGTGCCAGCAGCCCCCCGAGGGAGCGCGGCCGAGGGCAGTATTTT
many,TRBJ2-5,16,TRBV15,NA,CATSRSHLAEQETQYF,TGTGCCACCAGCAGATCCCATTTAGCGGAACAAGAGACCCAGTACTTC
few,TRBJ1-5,16,TRBV12-3/TRBV12-4,NA,CASSSAYGGGNQPQHF,TGTGCCAGCAGTTCCGCCTACGGAGGGGGCAATCAGCCCCAGCATTTT
many,TRBJ2-4,16,TRBV28,TRBD1,CASSPWTGLAKNIQYF,TGTGCCAGCAGTCCCTGGACAGGGTTAGCCAAAAACATTCAGTACTTC
few,TRBJ1-2,15,TRBV7-8,NA,CASSLTTGDLYGYTF,TGTGCCAGCAGCTTAACGACAGGAGATCTCTATGGCTACACCTTC
once,TRBJ2-7,12,TRBV5-1,NA,CASSSGHYEQYF,TGCGCCAGCAGCTCCGGACATTACGAGCAGTACTTC
NA,TRBJ2-4,14,TRBV30,TRBD2,CAWGVAGGGNIQYF,TGTGCCTGGGGTGTGGCGGGAGGGGGGAACATTCAGTACTTC
few,TRBJ2-3,17,TRBV5-1,NA,CASSFRPGRPSVNTQYF,TGCGCCAGCAGCTTCCGACCTGGCAGGCCGTCAGTGAATACGCAGTATTTT
few,TRBJ1-4,14,TRBV7-8,NA,CASSSGLTGGKLFF,TGTGCCAGCAGCTCCGGGTTGACAGGTGGAAAACTGTTTTTT
many,TRBJ2-5,13,TRBV6-1,NA,CASTRRGGETQYF,TGTGCCAGCACCCGCCGGGGAGGAGAGACCCAGTACTTC
NA,TRBJ1-3,14,TRBV11-2,NA,CASSSRLSGNTIYF,TGTGCCAGCAGCAGCAGGCTCTCTGGAAACACCATATATTTT
many,TRBJ2-5,13,TRBV28,NA,CASSFAIQETQYF,TGTGCCAGCAGTTTCGCAATTCAAGAGACCCAGTACTTC
NA,TRBJ2-5,17,TRBV20-1,TRBD2,CSARKPGTSGSKETQYF,TGCAGTGCTAGAAAGCCCGGGACTAGCGGGAGCAAAGAGACCCAGTACTTC
few,TRBJ2-7,14,TRBV27,NA,CASQSLGQSYEQYF,TGTGCCAGCCAGAGCTTAGGACAGTCCTACGAGCAGTACTTC
many,TRBJ2-3,16,TRBV7-7,TRBD2,CASSLGLARSTDTQYF,TGTGCTAGCAGCCTCGGACTAGCGAGGAGCACAGATACGCAGTATTTT
many,TRBJ2-3,15,TRBV12-3/TRBV12-4,TRBD1,CASRAQGLGTDTQYF,TGTGCCAGCAGGGCACAGGGGTTAGGCACAGATACGCAGTATTTT
many,TRBJ2-1,13,TRBV24-1,NA,CATSAGVDNEQFF,TGTGCCACCAGTGCCGGCGTAGACAATGAGCAGTTCTTC
few,TRBJ2-3,13,TRBV29-1,TRBD2,CSVVGSGRSSQYF,TGCAGCGTTGTGGGTAGCGGGAGGAGTTCGCAGTATTTT
many,TRBJ2-1,15,TRBV5-4,TRBD2,CASSPSSGRANEQFF,TGTGCCAGCAGCCCGTCTAGCGGGAGGGCCAATGAGCAGTTCTTC
few,TRBJ2-3,16,TRBV7-7,TRBD1,CASSLGTVLFGDTQYF,TGTGCTAGCAGCTTGGGGACAGTACTTTTTGGAGATACGCAGTATTTT
many,TRBJ1-2,14,TRBV7-8,NA,CASSLRQVDYGYTF,TGTGCCAGCAGCCTTCGACAGGTAGACTATGGCTACACCTTC
few,TRBJ2-5,15,TRBV5-6,NA,CASSLVNWGQETQYF,TGTGCCAGCAGCTTGGTCAACTGGGGACAAGAGACCCAGTACTTC
NA,TRBJ1-1,13,TRBV29-1,NA,CSVVGVLNTEAFF,TGCAGCGTTGTTGGGGTTTTGAACACTGAAGCTTTCTTT
few,TRBJ2-5,15,TRBV15,NA,CATSRKVGNQETQYF,TGTGCCACCAGCAGAAAGGTCGGAAACCAAGAGACCCAGTACTTC